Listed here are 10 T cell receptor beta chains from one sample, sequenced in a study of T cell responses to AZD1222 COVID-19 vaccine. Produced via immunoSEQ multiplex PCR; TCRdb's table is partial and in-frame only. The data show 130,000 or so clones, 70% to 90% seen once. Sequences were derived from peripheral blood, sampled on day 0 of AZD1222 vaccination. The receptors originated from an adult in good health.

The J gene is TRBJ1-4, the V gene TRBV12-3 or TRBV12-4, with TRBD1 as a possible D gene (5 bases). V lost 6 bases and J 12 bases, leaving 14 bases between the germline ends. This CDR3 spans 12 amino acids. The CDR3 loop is CASSQGTVQLFF. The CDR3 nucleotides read TGTGCCAGCAGCCAAGGGACGGTTCAACTGTTTTTT.

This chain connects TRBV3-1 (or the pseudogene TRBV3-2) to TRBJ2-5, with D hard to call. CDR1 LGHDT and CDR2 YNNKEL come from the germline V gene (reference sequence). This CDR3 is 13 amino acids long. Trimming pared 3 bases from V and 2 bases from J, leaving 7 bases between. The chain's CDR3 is CASSHRIQETQYF. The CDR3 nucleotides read TGTGCCAGCAGCCACCGGATTCAAGAGACCCAGTACTTC.

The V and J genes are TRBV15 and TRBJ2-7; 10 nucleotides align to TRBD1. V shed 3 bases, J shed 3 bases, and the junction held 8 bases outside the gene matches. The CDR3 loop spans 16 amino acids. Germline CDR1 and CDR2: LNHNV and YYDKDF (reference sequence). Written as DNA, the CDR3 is TGTGCCACCAGCAGGAGTGTCGGGACAGGGGTCTACGAGCAGTACTTC. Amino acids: CATSRSVGTGVYEQYF.

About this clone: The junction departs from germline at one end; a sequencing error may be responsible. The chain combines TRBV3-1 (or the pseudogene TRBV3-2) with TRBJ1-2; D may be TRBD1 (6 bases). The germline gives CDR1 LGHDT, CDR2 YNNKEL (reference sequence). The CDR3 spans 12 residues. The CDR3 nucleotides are TGTGCCAGCAGCCAACAAGGACAGCGGCTCTCCTTC. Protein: CASSQQGQRLSF.

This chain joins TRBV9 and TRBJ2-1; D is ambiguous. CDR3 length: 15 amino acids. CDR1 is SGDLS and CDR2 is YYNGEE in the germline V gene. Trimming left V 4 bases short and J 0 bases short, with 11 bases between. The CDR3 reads CASSPRLSSYNEQFF. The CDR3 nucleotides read TGTGCCAGCAGCCCACGTCTGAGCTCCTACAATGAGCAGTTCTTC.

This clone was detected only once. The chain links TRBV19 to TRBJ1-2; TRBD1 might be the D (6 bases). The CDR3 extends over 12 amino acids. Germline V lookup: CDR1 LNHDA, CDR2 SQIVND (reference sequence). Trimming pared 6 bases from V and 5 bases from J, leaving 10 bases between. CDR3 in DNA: TGTGCCAGTAGAGAGGGGGGTTATGGCTACACCTTC. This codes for CASREGGYGYTF. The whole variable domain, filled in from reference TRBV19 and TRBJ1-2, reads DGGITQSPKYLFRKEGQNVTLSCEQNLNHDAMYWYRQDPGQGLRLIYYSQIVNDFQKGDIAEGYSVSREKKESFPLTVTSAQKNPTAFYLCASREGGYGYTFGSGTRLTVV.

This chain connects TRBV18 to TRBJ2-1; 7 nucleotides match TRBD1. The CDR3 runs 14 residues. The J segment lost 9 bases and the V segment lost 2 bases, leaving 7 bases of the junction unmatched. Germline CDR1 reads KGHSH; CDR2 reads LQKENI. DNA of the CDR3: TGTGCCAGCTCACCAGCAGGGGGTTTAGGTGAGCAGTTCTTC. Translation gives CASSPAGGLGEQFF.

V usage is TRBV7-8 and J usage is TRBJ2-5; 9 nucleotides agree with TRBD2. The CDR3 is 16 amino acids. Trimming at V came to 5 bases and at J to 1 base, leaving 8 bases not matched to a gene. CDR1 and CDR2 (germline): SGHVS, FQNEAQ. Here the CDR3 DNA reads TGTGCCAGCAGCCCCGGTTTAGCGGGGGTCCAAGAGACCCAGTACTTC. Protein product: CASSPGLAGVQETQYF.

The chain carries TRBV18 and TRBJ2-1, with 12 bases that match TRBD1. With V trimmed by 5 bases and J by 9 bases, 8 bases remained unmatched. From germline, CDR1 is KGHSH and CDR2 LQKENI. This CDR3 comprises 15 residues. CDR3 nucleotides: TGTGCCAGCTCAACTACCGGGACAGGGGGCTTTGAGCAGTTCTTC. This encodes CASSTTGTGGFEQFF.

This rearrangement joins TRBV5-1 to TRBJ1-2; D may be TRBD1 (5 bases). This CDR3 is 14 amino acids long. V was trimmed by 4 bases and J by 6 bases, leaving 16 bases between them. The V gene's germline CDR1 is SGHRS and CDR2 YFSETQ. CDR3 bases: TGCGCCAGCAGCGTGATGGGGGGGTTGAATGGCTACACCTTC. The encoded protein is CASSVMGGLNGYTF.